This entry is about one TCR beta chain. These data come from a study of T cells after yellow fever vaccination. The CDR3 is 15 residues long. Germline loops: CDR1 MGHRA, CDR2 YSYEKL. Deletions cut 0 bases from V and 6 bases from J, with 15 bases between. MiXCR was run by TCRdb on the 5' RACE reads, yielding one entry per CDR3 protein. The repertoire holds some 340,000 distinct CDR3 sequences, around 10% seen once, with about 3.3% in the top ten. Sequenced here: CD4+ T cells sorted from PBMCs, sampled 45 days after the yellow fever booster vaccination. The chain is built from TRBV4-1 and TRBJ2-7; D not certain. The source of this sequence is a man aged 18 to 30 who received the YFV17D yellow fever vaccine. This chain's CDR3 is CASSQDRAGSREQYF. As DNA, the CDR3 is TGCGCCAGCAGCCAAGATCGTGCAGGTTCGCGCGAGCAGTACTTC.